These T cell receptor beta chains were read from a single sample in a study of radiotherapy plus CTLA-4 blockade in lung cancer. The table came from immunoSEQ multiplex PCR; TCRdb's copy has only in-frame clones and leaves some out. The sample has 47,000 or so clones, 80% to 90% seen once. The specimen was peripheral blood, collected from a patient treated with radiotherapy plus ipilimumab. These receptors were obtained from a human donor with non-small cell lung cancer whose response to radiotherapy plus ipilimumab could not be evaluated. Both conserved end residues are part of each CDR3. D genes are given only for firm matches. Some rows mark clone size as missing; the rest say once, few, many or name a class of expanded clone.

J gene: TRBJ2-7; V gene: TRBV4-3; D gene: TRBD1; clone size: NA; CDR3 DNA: TGCGCCAGCAGCCAAGTCACGGCGACAGGGGATCCCGAGCAGTACTTC; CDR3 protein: CASSQVTATGDPEQYF
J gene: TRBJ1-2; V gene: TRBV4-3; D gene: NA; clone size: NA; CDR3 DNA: TGCGCCAGCAGCCAAGATTGGGGGGGCGGTAACTATGGCTACACCTTC; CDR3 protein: CASSQDWGGGNYGYTF
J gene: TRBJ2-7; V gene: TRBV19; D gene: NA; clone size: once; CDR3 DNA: TGTGCCAGTAGCCCTCTCTCAACAGGTCCTCCCATTTACGAGCAGTACTTC; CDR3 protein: CASSPLSTGPPIYEQYF
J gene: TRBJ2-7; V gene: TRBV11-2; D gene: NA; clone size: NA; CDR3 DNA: TGTGCCAGCAGCCCGGTTCGTAATAGACTCTACGAGCAGTACTTC; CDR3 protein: CASSPVRNRLYEQYF
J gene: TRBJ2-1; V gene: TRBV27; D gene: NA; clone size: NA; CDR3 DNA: TGTGCCAGCAGTCCACTAGAAGGCGAGCAGTTCTTC; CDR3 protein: CASSPLEGEQFF
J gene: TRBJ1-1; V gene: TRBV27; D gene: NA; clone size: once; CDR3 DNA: TGTGCCAGCAGTTTTGGAACAGCGAACACTGAAGCTTTCTTT; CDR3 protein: CASSFGTANTEAFF
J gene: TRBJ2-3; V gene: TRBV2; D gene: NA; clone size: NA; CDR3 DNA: TGTGCCAGCAGTGACATAAACCGGGACACAGATACGCAGTATTTT; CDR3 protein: CASSDINRDTDTQYF
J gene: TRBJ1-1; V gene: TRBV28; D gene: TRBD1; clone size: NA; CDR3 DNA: TGTGCCAGCAGTCCCTTAGAAGCCGTGCCGGGACAGGGGGCGAGGAACACTGAAGCTTTCTTT; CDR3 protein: CASSPLEAVPGQGARNTEAFF
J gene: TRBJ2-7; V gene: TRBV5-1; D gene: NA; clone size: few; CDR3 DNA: TGCGCCAGCAGCTCGACAGTGAGCTCCTACGAGCAGTACTTC; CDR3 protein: CASSSTVSSYEQYF
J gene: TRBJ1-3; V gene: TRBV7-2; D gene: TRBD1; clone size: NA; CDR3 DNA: TGTGCCAGCAGGACAGGGGGGAATGGGAACACCATATATTTT; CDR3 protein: CASRTGGNGNTIYF
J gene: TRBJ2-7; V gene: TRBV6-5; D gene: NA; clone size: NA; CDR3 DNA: TGTGCCAGCGCCAACCGGGGTGCTCGGGACGAGCAGTACTTC; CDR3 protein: CASANRGARDEQYF
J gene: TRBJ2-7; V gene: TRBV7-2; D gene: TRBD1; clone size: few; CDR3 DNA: TGTGCCAGCAGCTTAGAGTTGAGGGACAGAATCTCCTACGAGCAGTACTTC; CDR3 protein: CASSLELRDRISYEQYF
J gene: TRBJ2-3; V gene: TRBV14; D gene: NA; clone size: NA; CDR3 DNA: TGTGCCAGCAGCCAGTTGCAGGGGACTAATCCAGATACGCAGTATTTT; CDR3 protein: CASSQLQGTNPDTQYF
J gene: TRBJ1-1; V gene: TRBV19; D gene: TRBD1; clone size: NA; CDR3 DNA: TGTGCCACGGTAACGGGACAGGGGACTTGGAACACTGAAGCTTTCTTT; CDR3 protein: CATVTGQGTWNTEAFF
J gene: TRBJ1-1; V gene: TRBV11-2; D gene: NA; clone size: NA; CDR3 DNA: TGTGCCAGCAGCTTAGGACTCCGTGACGCTGAAGCTTTCTTT; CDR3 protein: CASSLGLRDAEAFF
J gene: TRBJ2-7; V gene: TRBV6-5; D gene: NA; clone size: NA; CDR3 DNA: TGTGCCAGCAGGTGGACAGTAAGCTCCTACGAGCAGTACTTC; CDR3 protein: CASRWTVSSYEQYF
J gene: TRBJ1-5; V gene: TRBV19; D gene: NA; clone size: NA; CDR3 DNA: TGTGCCAGTAGCGACCGGGGGTACAATCAGCCCCAGCATTTT; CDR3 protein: CASSDRGYNQPQHF
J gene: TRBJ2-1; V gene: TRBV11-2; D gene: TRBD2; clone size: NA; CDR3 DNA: TGTGCCAGCAGCTTAGTATTCGGGACTAGCGTAGGAAATGAGCAGTTCTTC; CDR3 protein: CASSLVFGTSVGNEQFF
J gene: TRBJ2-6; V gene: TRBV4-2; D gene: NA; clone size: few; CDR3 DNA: TGTGCCAGCAGCCAAGTCGGGGGAACTGGGGCCAACGTCCTGACTTTC; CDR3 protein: CASSQVGGTGANVLTF
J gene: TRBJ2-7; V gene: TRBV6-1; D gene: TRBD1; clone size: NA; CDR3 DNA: TGTGCCAGCAGGACCGGGACAGGGGGCTCATACGAGCAGTACTTC; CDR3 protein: CASRTGTGGSYEQYF
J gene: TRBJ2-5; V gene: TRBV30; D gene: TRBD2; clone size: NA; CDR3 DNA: TGTGCCTGGAGTGTATCAGCTAGCGGGCAAGAGACCCAGTACTTC; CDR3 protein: CAWSVSASGQETQYF
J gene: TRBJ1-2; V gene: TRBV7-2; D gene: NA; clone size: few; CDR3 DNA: TGTGCCAGCAGCCCCCGAATCAGGGATAACTATGGCTACACCTTC; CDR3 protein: CASSPRIRDNYGYTF
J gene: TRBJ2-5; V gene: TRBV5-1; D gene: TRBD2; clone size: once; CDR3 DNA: TGCGCCAGCAGCCTGGGCGGCGGGAGGGCCCAAGAGACCCAGTACTTC; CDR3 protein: CASSLGGGRAQETQYF
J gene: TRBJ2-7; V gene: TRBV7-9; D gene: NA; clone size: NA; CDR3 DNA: TGTGCCAGCAGCTTACGTCAGGGCGAGGTCGAGCAGTACTTC; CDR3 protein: CASSLRQGEVEQYF
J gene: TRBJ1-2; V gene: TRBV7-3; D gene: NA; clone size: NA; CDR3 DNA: TGTGCCAGCAGCCTGACGGGAGGGGCACAAGAAGGCTACACCTTC; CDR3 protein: CASSLTGGAQEGYTF